Sequencing of this T cell receptor beta chain was carried out in a study of cytomegalovirus exposure and HLA in healthy donors. Study results and limitations: Later genetic work tied a missense DCLRE1C variant to beta-chain V and J trimming. In vitro experiments confirmed that three CMV-associated chains were specific for CMV antigens.

A multiplex PCR was run with 60 Vbeta primers and 13 Jbeta primers. Assay: immunoSEQ multiplex PCR; the TCRdb copy retains only in-frame clones and omits some. The sample consists of more than 150,000 clones, roughly 78% of them appearing once. CDR1 MNHEY and CDR2 SVGAGI come from the germline V gene. The CDR3 runs 14 residues. V gave up 5 bases and J gave up 2 bases; unmatched junction bases: 4. This clone appeared a few times. The antigen is undetermined. V and J are TRBV6-5 and TRBJ2-3; 7 bases align to TRBD2. This TCR derives from a woman aged 25 to 39 in good health and CMV-seronegative. Sequencing used PBMCs. The CDR3 region has the DNA TGTGCCAGCAGTAAGCGGGGTATCACAGATACGCAGTATTTT. This sequence encodes CASSKRGITDTQYF.